The rows below give T cell receptor beta chains drawn from one sample of a study of OX40 agonist ivuxolimab in advanced cancers. Profiled with immunoSEQ multiplex PCR; TCRdb holds only in-frame clones, not every one. The table includes 80,000 or so clones, 90% detected once. Sequences were derived from CD4+ or CD8+ T cells sorted from blood, sampled in a trial of the OX40 agonist ivuxolimab. The receptors shown here come from an adult with an advanced solid tumor such as melanoma, head and neck, liver or kidney cancer. Each CDR3 is given with its conserved first and last residue. The order of the fields is D gene, J gene, V gene, CDR3 protein. A D gene is named only where the DNA matches it firmly.

>TRBD1|TRBJ2-7|TRBV6-1
CASKVPGQGGYEQYF
>-|TRBJ1-1|TRBV7-9
CASSPNFAGVNTEAFF
>TRBD1|TRBJ1-1|TRBV11-2
CASSLLGTVLMNTEAFF
>-|TRBJ1-1|TRBV7-9
CASLTAGRYNEAFF
>-|TRBJ2-1|TRBV14
CASSQDPFSYNEQFF
>TRBD2|TRBJ2-7|TRBV19
CASSSLAVRTYEQYF
>-|TRBJ1-5|TRBV28
CASSVPQGGRSNQPQHF
>-|TRBJ2-5|TRBV28
CASSLIKRAQYF
>-|TRBJ1-3|TRBV5-1
CASSSDYTFSGNTIYF
>-|TRBJ2-2|TRBV9
CASSPGGRRNTGELFF
>-|TRBJ1-2|TRBV11-2
CASSSGRGYGYTF
>-|TRBJ2-3|TRBV5-1
CASSPGGLTTDTQYF
>-|TRBJ2-2|TRBV7-8
CASSFSRVNTGELFF
>-|TRBJ2-2|TRBV10-3
CAISGEQFTGELFF
>TRBD2|TRBJ2-1|TRBV11-3
CASSLVSGVVNEQFF
>-|TRBJ2-7|TRBV25-1
CASSKGREQYF
>-|TRBJ1-1|TRBV7-9
CASSPTVGTEAFF
>TRBD1|TRBJ1-3|TRBV28
CASSTGQGASGNTIYF
>TRBD2|TRBJ2-1|TRBV5-1
CASSFTSGRKDEQFF
>-|TRBJ2-2|TRBV25-1
CASSGHNTGELFF
>-|TRBJ2-3|TRBV11-3
CASSLGGDTQYF
>TRBD1|TRBJ1-2|TRBV6-1
CASSVDRGGYGYTF
>-|TRBJ1-1|TRBV7-2
CASSLELRSEAFF
>-|TRBJ2-3|TRBV9
CASGGGPTDTQYF
>-|TRBJ2-3|TRBV9
CASSVSGGGHTQYF
>-|TRBJ2-5|TRBV11-3
CASSLGVGETQYF
>-|TRBJ1-2|TRBV27
CASSRGRGDYGYTF
>TRBD2|TRBJ2-3|TRBV7-9
CASSPGTSGDTQYF
>TRBD1|TRBJ1-2|TRBV5-1
CASRERTGGPLGYTF
>TRBD1|TRBJ2-7|TRBV7-3
CASSSGTGGVGEQYF
>-|TRBJ2-1|TRBV5-5
CASSFGPGGEQFF
>-|TRBJ2-5|TRBV12-5
CASGVGEETQYF
>TRBD1|TRBJ2-6|TRBV5-4
CASSLFGTGISGANVLTF
>-|TRBJ2-7|TRBV6-5
CASRTTGAYEQYF
>-|TRBJ1-1|TRBV6-5
CASSLSRTTEAFF
>-|TRBJ2-7|TRBV9
CASSPTTEMRSEQYF
>-|TRBJ2-2|TRBV6-1
CAISGSGTGELFF
>-|TRBJ2-1|TRBV28
CASSSRLGIRGTSSYNEQFF
>TRBD2|TRBJ2-5|TRBV11-3
CASSLGVAGPRWETQYF
>TRBD2|TRBJ2-5|TRBV9
CASSVTPTSGGQTQYF